This T cell receptor (beta chain) was sequenced for a study of blood T cells in healthy people across ages. Study observations and caveats: Long-lived donors carried more naive CD4+ cells and greater diversity than aged donors. Roughly linear declines in TCR beta diversity per million T cells occurred with age. Reliance upon unsorted PBMCs precluded definitive naive versus antigen-experienced comparison.

Then a second PCR, running roughly 6 to 11 cycles, was carried out with a sample-barcoded 5' primer and a J-beta primer mix. TCRdb analysed the 5' RACE reads with MiXCR anew, one entry per CDR3 protein. Among roughly 700,000 distinct CDR3 sequences listed, about 30% were seen once. On this clonotype: Its antigen is currently unknown.

This CDR3 comprises 14 residues. Looked up from germline, CDR1 is MNHEY and CDR2 is SMNVEV (reference sequence). Trimming stripped 5 bases from V and 5 bases from J, with 15 bases between. This sequence joins TRBV27 and TRBJ1-1, with D maybe TRBD1 (5 bases). The sequencing input was blood. The TCR comes from a woman over 75 in good health. The CDR3 region has the DNA TGTGCCAGCAGTGTCGGGCGACAGAGTACTGAAGCTTTCTTT. Protein product: CASSVGRQSTEAFF.